This T cell receptor (beta chain) came from a study of blood T cell repertoires in COVID-19. Study-level background: Specimens from acute and convalescent COVID-19 originated in the United States, Italy and Spain. T cells, B-cell-depleted T cells, or PBMCs provided the cDNA or gDNA that served as material.

In the original analysis: Quantification of nucleated cells was approximated via reference gene primer amplification. Clones were read by immunoSEQ multiplex PCR, and TCRdb kept only the in-frame ones, dropping some. D and trimming come from the DNA, and the V and J calls and clone size come from that table. The top ten clones hold less than 3.5% of a sample with around 250,000 clones, around 84% of them seen once. The CDR3 has 13 residues. V dropped 6 bases and J dropped 7; count of bases not matched to a gene: 3. Germline V gives CDR1 LNHDA, CDR2 SQIVND (reference sequence). The rearrangement joins TRBV19 to TRBJ2-1; TRBD1 aligns across 10 bases. Sequenced input: peripheral blood. This clonotype was obtained from a woman aged 18-29 years with acute or convalescent COVID-19. CDR3 protein: CASRGTGVNEQFF. The CDR3 DNA reads as TGTGCCAGTAGGGGGACAGGGGTAAATGAGCAGTTCTTC.